Below, 22 T cell receptor beta chains from the same sample are listed, as sequenced in a study of blood T cell repertoires in COVID-19. The repertoire was sequenced with immunoSEQ multiplex PCR; TCRdb's copy has only in-frame clones and lacks some. The table has approximately 500,000 clones, 70% to 90% seen once. The sequencing sample was made of peripheral blood. These receptors were taken from a woman between 50 and 59 years old with COVID-19, enrolled during active disease.

This clone has a single count. The rearrangement joins TRBV7-3 to TRBJ2-3, with no clear D. Deletions cut 5 bases from V and 1 base from J, with 16 bases between. There are 16 residues in the CDR3. Germline CDR1 SGHTA, CDR2 FQGTGA. CDR3 coding DNA: TGTGCCAGCAGCCCAGCCGTCCCGGGTGGCACAGATACGCAGTATTTT. It encodes CASSPAVPGGTDTQYF.

This rearrangement joins TRBV7-8 to TRBJ1-5; possible D gene TRBD1, 6 bases. Per the germline V gene, CDR1 is SGHVS and CDR2 is FQNEAQ. The ends were cut back, 6 bases at V and 3 bases at J, with 12 bases in the middle. CDR3 length: 14 amino acids. CDR3 loop: CASSPTGNNQPQHF. Here the CDR3 DNA reads TGTGCCAGCAGTCCTACAGGGAACAATCAGCCCCAGCATTTT.

This clone was seen only a few times. The genes are TRBV28 and TRBJ2-1; 8 positions agree with TRBD1. Germline assignment: CDR1 MDHEN and CDR2 SYDVKM. Losses at the gene ends were 6 bases for V and 3 bases for J; bases not matched to a gene: 13. CDR3 size: 17 residues. CDR3 in amino acids: CASSPLRTGRNYNEQFF. The CDR3 region has the DNA TGTGCCAGCAGCCCCTTAAGGACAGGGAGGAACTACAATGAGCAGTTCTTC.

The genes are TRBV3-1 (or the pseudogene TRBV3-2) and TRBJ1-2; 9 positions match TRBD1. Germline CDR1 LGHDT, CDR2 YNNKEL (reference sequence). Unmatched junction bases numbered 6, after V lost 1 base and J lost 9 bases. The CDR3 runs to 14 residues. The CDR3 nucleotides read TGTGCCAGCAGCCAAGGGGCGGGGACAGGGAGCTACACCTTC. This gives the protein CASSQGAGTGSYTF.

This clone came up once. The chain is built from TRBV18 and TRBJ2-7, with 7 nucleotides matching TRBD1. J gave up 1 base and V 2 bases, and 5 bases lay outside the gene matches. CDR3 length equals 15 residues. CDR1 and CDR2 from the germline V gene are KGHSH and LQKENI. CDR3 sequence reads: CASSPVPGGSYEQYF. The CDR3 nucleotides read TGTGCCAGCTCACCAGTTCCAGGGGGTTCCTACGAGCAGTACTTC. The full variable domain, rest sourced from reference TRBV18 and TRBJ2-7, is NAGVMQNPRHLVRRRGQEARLRCSPMKGHSHVYWYRQLPEEGLKFMVYLQKENIIDESGMPKERFSAEFPKEGPSILRIQQVVRGDSAAYFCASSPVPGGSYEQYFGPGTRLTVT.

This clone was counted only a few times. The V gene is TRBV5-1, the J gene TRBJ1-1; 9 bases are a match to TRBD1. V gave up 3 bases and J gave up 3 bases; unmatched junction bases: 3. Germline V gene sequence: CDR1 SGHRS, CDR2 YFSETQ. The CDR3 covers 14 residues. The CDR3 bases are TGCGCCAGCAGCTCCGGGACAGGGCACACTGAAGCTTTCTTT. It translates to CASSSGTGHTEAFF.

This chain joins TRBV6-5 and TRBJ1-4; the match to TRBD1 covers 7 bases. Per the germline V gene, CDR1 is MNHEY and CDR2 is SVGAGI. The V and J ends lost 4 bases and 0 bases, in that order; junction bases with no gene match: 5. CDR3 size: 16 residues. This CDR3 reads CASSFLGQSTNEKLFF. In nucleotides, the CDR3 is TGTGCCAGCAGTTTTCTGGGACAGTCAACTAATGAAAAACTGTTTTTT.

The rearrangement links TRBV30 to TRBJ2-7; a weak D match, TRBD1 (5 bases). The CDR3 is 13 amino acids. V lost 1 base and J 3 bases, leaving 10 bases between the germline ends. Germline CDR1 is GTSNPN and CDR2 is SVGIG (reference sequence). CDR3 sequence: CAWSAAGNYEQYF. In DNA form, the CDR3 reads TGTGCCTGGAGTGCCGCAGGGAACTACGAGCAGTACTTC.

This sequence joins TRBV3-1 (or the pseudogene TRBV3-2) and TRBJ2-7, with 10 bases aligning to TRBD2. This CDR3 spans 18 amino acids. V lost 0 bases, J lost 3 bases, and 11 bases stayed unmatched. Germline CDR1 is LGHDT and CDR2 is YNNKEL (reference sequence). This CDR3 reads CASSQERGWTSGYYEQYF. Here the CDR3 DNA reads TGTGCCAGCAGCCAAGAGAGGGGTTGGACTAGCGGTTACTACGAGCAGTACTTC.

J is TRBJ2-2 and V is TRBV12-3 or TRBV12-4; D is unresolved. Trimming left V 9 bases short and J 6 bases short, with 11 bases between. The CDR3 runs to 12 residues. Written as DNA, the CDR3 is TGTGCCAGTCTGAAAGGAGCCGGGGAGCTGTTTTTT. Protein product: CASLKGAGELFF.

J is TRBJ1-1 and V is TRBV5-1, with D maybe TRBD1 (6 bases). Trimming pared 3 bases from V and 3 bases from J, leaving 12 bases between. The germline CDR1 and CDR2 sequences are SGHRS and YFSETQ. The CDR3 sequence is 14 residues long. As DNA, the CDR3 is TGCGCCAGCAGCTATGGGGGCAGCTACACTGAAGCTTTCTTT. It encodes CASSYGGSYTEAFF.

As for this clone: This sample also contains other DNA sequences that code for the same CDR3. The chain is built from TRBV3-1 (or the pseudogene TRBV3-2) and TRBJ2-7; D perhaps matches TRBD1 (6 bases). Germline values: CDR1 LGHDT, CDR2 YNNKEL (reference sequence). This CDR3 has 13 amino acids. The V and J ends lost 4 bases and 3 bases respectively, with 10 bases between them. The DNA for the CDR3 is TGTGCCAGCAGCCTGGGCAGGGGCTACGAGCAGTACTTC. Its translation: CASSLGRGYEQYF.

V is TRBV6-2 or TRBV6-3 and J is TRBJ2-1, with D possibly matching TRBD2 (6 bases). The CDR3 covers 14 residues. V gave up 4 bases and J gave up 4 bases, with 11 bases separating them. The V gene's germline CDR1 is MNHEY and CDR2 SVGEGT. The CDR3 DNA reads TGTGCCAGCAGTTGGGGGGACTTATACAATGAGCAGTTCTTC. It translates to CASSWGDLYNEQFF.

The chain joins TRBV30 to TRBJ1-2; D is perhaps TRBD1 (6 bases). CDR1 is GTSNPN, CDR2 SVGIG, per germline (reference sequence). This CDR3 is built from 14 residues. V was trimmed by 2 bases and J by 8 bases, leaving 18 bases between them. CDR3 nucleotides: TGTGCCTGGAGTCTGGGCAGGGGAATAGGGGGCTACACCTTC. Amino acid sequence: CAWSLGRGIGGYTF.

This sequence joins TRBV13 and TRBJ1-6, with no clear D. Per germline, CDR1 PRHDT and CDR2 FYEKMQ (reference sequence). This CDR3 is 15 amino acids long. Trimming shortened V by 1 base and J by 8 bases, and 12 bases separated the two germline ends. Here the CDR3 DNA reads TGTGCCAGCAGCTTAGAGGTGGGCAGTGATTCACCCCTCCACTTT. This gives the protein CASSLEVGSDSPLHF.

V is TRBV4-1 and J is TRBJ1-6; the match to TRBD1 covers 9 bases. With V trimmed by 8 bases and J by 10 bases, 12 bases remained unmatched. Germline values: CDR1 MGHRA, CDR2 YSYEKL. CDR3 length equals 15 residues. CDR3 in DNA: TGCGCCAGCCGGGACAGGGTGTTTGCCCTCTCACCCCTCCACTTT. This translates into CASRDRVFALSPLHF.

The gene calls are TRBV7-9 and TRBJ1-5; TRBD1 matches at 8 bases. Germline V gives CDR1 SEHNR, CDR2 FQNEAQ (reference sequence). The CDR3 consists of 15 residues. V was clipped by 5 bases and J by 1 base; unmatched bases: 4. This chain's CDR3 is CASSPQGASNQPQHF. CDR3 DNA sequence: TGTGCCAGCAGCCCCCAGGGGGCGAGCAATCAGCCCCAGCATTTT. The entire variable domain, with the rest obtained from reference TRBV7-9 and TRBJ1-5, is as follows: DTGVSQNPRHKITKRGQNVTFRCDPISEHNRLYWYRQTLGQGPEFLTYFQNEAQLEKSRLLSDRFSAERPKGSFSTLEIQRTEQGDSAMYLCASSPQGASNQPQHFGDGTRLSIL.

The chain joins TRBV30 to TRBJ1-6, with 8 bases identical to TRBD1. The CDR3 is 13 residues long. In germline, CDR1 is GTSNPN, CDR2 SVGIG (reference sequence). The ends lost 5 bases at V and 7 bases at J; junction bases unmatched: 4. CDR3 region: CAWAGQGNSPLHF. In DNA form, the CDR3 reads TGTGCCTGGGCCGGACAGGGAAATTCACCCCTCCACTTT.

This clone has only one observation. The CDR3 DNA is TGTGCCTGGAGTGTAGGACACGTCTCCGGCGCTTTCTTT. Translated: CAWSVGHVSGAFF. V gene TRBV30 combines with J gene TRBJ1-1, with D maybe TRBD1 (5 bases). CDR3 length: 13 amino acids. The V and J ends lost 0 bases and 11 bases respectively, with 16 bases between them. Germline lookup yields CDR1 GTSNPN and CDR2 SVGIG (reference sequence).

The J gene is TRBJ1-1, the V gene TRBV6-5, with D possibly TRBD1 on 6 matching bases. The CDR3 has 15 amino acids. In germline, CDR1 is MNHEY, CDR2 SVGAGI. Trimming stripped 8 bases from V and 0 bases from J, with 16 bases between. CDR3 loop: CASWRGRGMNTEAFF. The CDR3 DNA follows: TGTGCCAGCTGGCGGGGGCGGGGGATGAACACTGAAGCTTTCTTT.

This chain joins TRBV3-1 (or the pseudogene TRBV3-2) and TRBJ2-7; tentatively, D is TRBD1 (5 bases). This CDR3 has 14 residues. V was pared by 0 bases and J by 4 bases, with 10 bases between. Germline V CDR1 and CDR2: LGHDT, YNNKEL (reference sequence). CDR3 residues: CASSQDPAGYEQYF. CDR3 DNA: TGTGCCAGCAGCCAAGACCCGGCAGGGTACGAGCAGTACTTC.

The chain carries TRBV14 and TRBJ2-7; D is possibly TRBD2 (6 bases). Trimming removed 4 bases at V and 4 bases at J, with 8 bases between. Germline V lookup: CDR1 SGHDN, CDR2 FVKESK. The CDR3 covers 12 residues. CDR3 sequence reads: CASSLAGYEQYF. DNA of the CDR3: TGTGCCAGCAGCCTGGCGGGGTACGAGCAGTACTTC.